The 11 T cell receptor beta chains in this list originate from one sample, sequenced in a study of vaccination effects on CD4 cells after COVID-19. No antigen has been identified for these receptors. TCRdb's table, derived via immunoSEQ multiplex PCR, lists solely in-frame clones and lacks some. Among tens of thousands of clones listed, 65% to 75% were seen once. Expansion of antigen-specific CD4+ T cells with viral peptide pools was carried out by the ViraFEST assay before sequencing. Researchers isolated CD4+ T cells once less than twelve days of culture had elapsed. The person acquired a PCR-confirmed SARS-CoV-2 infection between March and December 2020. The material sequenced was CD4+ T cells from PBMCs cultured with HIV peptides, taken before COVID-19 vaccination. The subset here: HIV-1 Nef peptide pool negative control/reference culture. The receptors stem from a human donor who had a prior SARS-CoV-2 infection.

This chain connects TRBV6-2 or TRBV6-3 to TRBJ2-7, with 7 positions matching TRBD1. The CDR3 length is 13 residues. Germline CDR1 reads MNHEY; CDR2 reads SVGEGT. With V trimmed by 5 bases and J by 5 bases, 6 bases remained unmatched. The CDR3 DNA reads TGTGCCAGCAGTAGGGACAGTGCCGACGAGCAGTACTTC. This translates into CASSRDSADEQYF.

This chain joins TRBV11-3 and TRBJ2-1; D is possibly TRBD2 (6 bases). Germline V gives CDR1 SGHNT, CDR2 YENEEA. The CDR3 runs 14 residues. Trimming stripped 7 bases from V and 0 bases from J, with 10 bases between. The CDR3 DNA is TGTGCCAGCAACCGGGAGAGCTCCTACAATGAGCAGTTCTTC. This gives the protein CASNRESSYNEQFF.

The chain combines TRBV20-1 with TRBJ2-3, with D possibly TRBD1 on 5 matching bases. The CDR3 spans 15 residues. The germline V and J ends were trimmed by 3 bases and 5 bases, with 18 bases remaining between them. In germline, CDR1 is DFQATT, CDR2 SNEGSKA (reference sequence). The CDR3 bases are TGCAGTGCTAGTGGGTTCGGTCAGGGTGGAGATACGCAGTATTTT. This sequence encodes CSASGFGQGGDTQYF.

The chain couples TRBV5-5 to TRBJ2-7; 8 nucleotides agree with TRBD1. V gave up 0 bases and J gave up 1 base; unmatched junction bases: 3. This CDR3 spans 15 amino acids. CDR1 and CDR2 from the germline V gene are SGHKS and YYEKEE (reference sequence). The CDR3 region is CASSLGTGKSYEQYF. In nucleotides, the CDR3 is TGTGCCAGCAGCTTGGGGACAGGGAAATCCTACGAGCAGTACTTC.

The V gene is TRBV19, the J gene TRBJ1-1, with 12 positions matching TRBD1. CDR3 length equals 15 residues. Per germline, CDR1 LNHDA and CDR2 SQIVND (reference sequence). V was clipped by 6 bases and J by 5 bases; unmatched bases: 7. CDR3 residues: CASSRDRGRETEAFF. As DNA, the CDR3 is TGTGCCAGTAGCAGGGACAGGGGGCGAGAGACTGAAGCTTTCTTT.

The chain joins TRBV7-9 to TRBJ1-6; D perhaps matches TRBD1 (5 bases). Germline CDR1 is SEHNR and CDR2 is FQNEAQ (reference sequence). The CDR3 is 16 amino acids. Deletions cut 6 bases from V and 0 bases from J, with 12 bases between. The CDR3 sequence is CASSPLQGSYNSPLHF. CDR3 coding DNA: TGTGCCAGCAGTCCCCTGCAGGGCTCCTATAATTCACCCCTCCACTTT.

This clone occurred a few times. V usage is TRBV24-1 and J usage is TRBJ2-1; 8 nucleotides line up with TRBD2. The CDR3 runs 17 residues. The germline V gene encodes CDR1 KGHDR and CDR2 SFDVKD. With 3 bases clipped from V and 8 bases from J, the junction kept 14 bases outside the gene matches. CDR3 protein: CATSDPSIAGNQDEQFF. The DNA for the CDR3 is TGTGCCACCAGTGATCCTTCTATAGCGGGAAACCAGGATGAGCAGTTCTTC.

This chain joins TRBV7-3 and TRBJ2-3; D gene unclear. CDR1 is SGHTA, CDR2 FQGTGA, per germline. This CDR3 contains 14 residues. V lost 1 base and J 2 bases, leaving 7 bases between the germline ends. As DNA, the CDR3 is TGTGCCAGCAGCTTAATGTATACCACAGATACGCAGTATTTT. It translates to CASSLMYTTDTQYF. Based on the CDR3 plus reference TRBV7-3 and TRBJ2-3, the full variable domain is GAGVSQTPSNKVTEKGKYVELRCDPISGHTALYWYRQSLGQGPEFLIYFQGTGAADDSGLPNDRFFAVRPEGSVSTLKIQRTERGDSAVYLCASSLMYTTDTQYFGPGTRLTVL.

This clone has just one count. J is TRBJ1-2 and V is TRBV2; maybe TRBD1 (5 bases). This CDR3 has 14 residues. Trimming stripped 6 bases from V and 2 bases from J, with 13 bases between. Germline-derived CDR1 and CDR2 are SNHLY and FYNNEI. CDR3 nucleotides: TGTGCCAGCAGGCAGGGCAGCGGGAACTATGGCTACACCTTC. Translating gives CASRQGSGNYGYTF.

In this sample, this clone turned up a few times. V and J are TRBV2 and TRBJ1-2; no clear D gene. Trimming pared 6 bases from V and 2 bases from J, leaving 16 bases between. Germline-derived CDR1 and CDR2 are SNHLY and FYNNEI. The CDR3 covers 15 residues. This chain's CDR3 is CASSAMRAPNYGYTF. CDR3 DNA: TGTGCCAGCAGCGCAATGAGGGCCCCGAACTATGGCTACACCTTC. The entire variable domain, with the rest obtained from reference TRBV2 and TRBJ1-2, is as follows: EPEVTQTPSHQVTQMGQEVILRCVPISNHLYFYWYRQILGQKVEFLVSFYNNEISEKSEIFDDQFSVERPDGSNFTLKIRSTKLEDSAMYFCASSAMRAPNYGYTFGSGTRLTVV.

This clone came up a few times. The chain couples TRBV29-1 to TRBJ1-4; D unresolved. With 5 bases removed from V and 7 bases from J, the gap between germline ends came to 20 bases. This CDR3 is 15 amino acids long. The germline gives CDR1 SQVTM, CDR2 ANQGSEA. The CDR3 bases are TGCAGCGTTTCCCCACCTTGGGCAGTTGGTGAAAAACTGTTTTTT. Protein sequence: CSVSPPWAVGEKLFF.